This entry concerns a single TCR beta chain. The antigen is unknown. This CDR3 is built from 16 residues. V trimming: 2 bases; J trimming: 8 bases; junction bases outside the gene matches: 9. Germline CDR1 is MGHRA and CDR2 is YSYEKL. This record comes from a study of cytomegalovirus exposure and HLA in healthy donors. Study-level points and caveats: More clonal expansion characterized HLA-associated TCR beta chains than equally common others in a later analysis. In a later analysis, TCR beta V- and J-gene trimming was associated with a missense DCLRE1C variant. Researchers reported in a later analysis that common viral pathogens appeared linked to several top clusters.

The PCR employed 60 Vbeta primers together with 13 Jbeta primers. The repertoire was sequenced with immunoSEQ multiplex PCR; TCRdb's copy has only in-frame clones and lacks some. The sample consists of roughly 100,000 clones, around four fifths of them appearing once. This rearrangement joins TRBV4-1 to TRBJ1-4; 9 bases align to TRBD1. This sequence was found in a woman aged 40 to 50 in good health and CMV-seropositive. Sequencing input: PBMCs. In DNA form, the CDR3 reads TGCGCCAGCAGCCAACAACCCCCGGGACAGGGAGAAAAACTGTTTTTT. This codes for CASSQQPPGQGEKLFF.